These 27 T cell receptor beta chains were all obtained from the same sample, sequenced in a study of molecular identifiers for immune sequencing clone quantification. MiXCR was run by TCRdb on the PCR reads, yielding one entry per CDR3 protein. The data show about half a million distinct CDR3 sequences, roughly 25% seen once. Sequenced input: naive CD8+ T cells from blood, with Jurkat cell RNA spiked in. As to subset: FACS-sorted CD8+CD4-CCR7+CD45RA+ naive T cells. The origin of the receptors is a human donor in good health. Some libraries in this study had Jurkat cell RNA spiked in.

Regarding this clonotype: A much more abundant neighbour one base away suggests this may be a read error. The chain combines TRBV7-2 with TRBJ2-3, with 11 bases identical to TRBD2. Germline-derived CDR1 and CDR2 are SGHTA and FQGNSA. The CDR3 is 15 residues long. CDR3 sequence (DNA): TGTGCCAGCAGCCCCGGGACTAGCGGCACAGCTACGCAGTATTTT. Its protein is CASSPGTSGTATQYF. Complete variable domain (other parts from reference TRBV7-2 and TRBJ2-3): GAGVSQSPSNKVTEKGKDVELRCDPISGHTALYWYRQSLGQGLEFLIYFQGNSAPDKSGLPSDRFSAERTGGSVSTLTIQRTQQEDSAVYLCASSPGTSGTATQYFGPGTRLTVL.

Concerning this clonotype itself: Germline is not matched at one junction end, which may reflect a read error. This chain joins TRBV9 and TRBJ1-3; a possible D gene is TRBD1 (6 bases). This CDR3 region has 15 residues. Germline-derived CDR1 and CDR2 are SGDLS and YYNGEE. CDR3 sequence: CASSAGDNSGDTIYF. CDR3 in DNA: TGTGCCAGCAGCGCGGGGGACAACTCTGGAGACACCATATATTTT.

This clonotype was detected only a few times. The gene calls are TRBV4-3 and TRBJ2-1, with unresolved D. The CDR3 runs 13 residues. V lost 0 bases, J lost 9 bases, and 9 bases lay in between. Per the germline V gene, CDR1 is LGHNA and CDR2 is YSLEER. The CDR3 reads CASSQDSRSEQFF. The CDR3 DNA sequence: TGCGCCAGCAGCCAAGATTCGAGGAGTGAGCAGTTCTTC.

This chain connects TRBV12-3 or TRBV12-4 to TRBJ2-7, with a tentative D call TRBD2 (5 bases). The CDR3 is made up of 14 amino acids. V gave up 6 bases and J gave up 6 bases, with 18 bases separating them. This CDR3 reads CASSDTNRRGEQYF. As DNA, the CDR3 is TGTGCCAGCAGCGACACGAATCGACGGGGCGAGCAGTACTTC.

This clonotype was seen a few times. The chain joins TRBV29-1 to TRBJ2-1; the D is unclear. Germline loops: CDR1 SQVTM, CDR2 ANQGSEA. The germline V and J ends were trimmed by 3 bases and 8 bases, with 14 bases remaining between them. CDR3 length: 13 amino acids. This chain's CDR3 is CSVDPVAKDEQFF. The CDR3 DNA is TGCAGCGTTGATCCGGTTGCAAAGGATGAGCAGTTCTTC.

This clonotype was picked up many times. The chain is built from TRBV29-1 and TRBJ2-7; D gene unclear. Germline loops: CDR1 SQVTM, CDR2 ANQGSEA. The CDR3 is 15 amino acids. The V end was cut by 0 bases, the J end by 2 bases, with 14 bases between. This CDR3 is CSVEDPGQLPYEQYF. The CDR3 nucleotides are TGCAGCGTTGAAGATCCCGGCCAGTTACCCTACGAGCAGTACTTC.

This clonotype was seen more than once but under ten times. The chain is built from TRBV9 and TRBJ2-7; D is possibly TRBD1 (6 bases). Looked up from germline, CDR1 is SGDLS and CDR2 is YYNGEE. V lost 4 bases to trimming and J lost 2 bases, with 13 bases between them. This CDR3 region has 14 residues. DNA of the CDR3: TGTGCCAGCAGCACAGGACAGTACCCCTACGAGCAGTACTTC. Translating gives CASSTGQYPYEQYF.

The chain combines TRBV5-3 with TRBJ2-5, with 8 bases lining up with TRBD2. TRBV5-3 is annotated as an ORF whose role is uncertain. Trimming at V came to 10 bases and at J to 4 bases, leaving 15 bases not matched to a gene. CDR3 length: 15 residues. CDR3 coding DNA: TGTGCCGGCGGCTTGGTTCCTACTAGCGGAGAGACCCAGTACTTC. Translation: CAGGLVPTSGETQYF.

The chain has TRBV27 and TRBJ2-1; 7 bases map to TRBD2. The CDR3 is made up of 12 amino acids. The V segment lost 2 bases and the J segment 9 bases; nucleotides outside the gene matches: 1. Germline values: CDR1 MNHEY, CDR2 SMNVEV (reference sequence). The CDR3: CASSLPSGEQFF. The CDR3 DNA sequence: TGTGCCAGCAGTTTACCTAGCGGTGAGCAGTTCTTC.

This clonotype was seen more than once but under ten times. The chain carries TRBV30 and TRBJ1-4, with TRBD1 matching 10 bases. The CDR3 spans 14 residues. Trimming at V came to 3 bases and at J to 6 bases, leaving 4 bases not matched to a gene. Germline CDR1 is GTSNPN and CDR2 is SVGIG (reference sequence). This CDR3 reads CAWSEGTGDEKLFF. In DNA, the CDR3 is TGTGCCTGGAGCGAAGGGACAGGGGATGAAAAACTGTTTTTT.

As to this clonotype: One end of the junction does not line up with germline, which may come from a read error. The V and J genes are TRBV20-1 and TRBJ1-2; 9 bases are a match to TRBD1. Germline V gene lookup returns CDR1 DFQATT and CDR2 SNEGSKA (reference sequence). The CDR3 is made up of 15 amino acids. In DNA form, the CDR3 reads TGCAGTGCCGAAGAAACGACAGGGGGGAACTATGGCAACACCTTC. It specifies CSAEETTGGNYGNTF.

Note on this clonotype: A much larger clone sits a single nucleotide away, making a read error possible. V usage is TRBV27 and J usage is TRBJ2-3, with 11 bases lining up with TRBD2. Germline CDR1 and CDR2: MNHEY and SMNVEV (reference sequence). The CDR3 totals 16 residues. CDR3 sequence reads: CASSLLGTSGPDSQYF. In nucleotides, the CDR3 is TGTGCCAGCAGTTTATTGGGGACTAGCGGCCCAGATTCGCAGTATTTT.

Concerning this clonotype: A read error is possible here, since a much larger clone lies one base away. The CDR3, as DNA: TGTGCCAGCGATTTGGAAGCCGGGACAAAATACGAGCAGTACTTC. It specifies CASDLEAGTKYEQYF. The chain has TRBV5-4 and TRBJ2-7, with D maybe TRBD1 (6 bases). This CDR3 contains 15 residues. Germline V gene lookup returns CDR1 SGHNT and CDR2 YYREEE (reference sequence). Trimming stripped 7 bases from V and 4 bases from J, with 21 bases between.

This clonotype was observed a few times. This rearrangement joins TRBV4-2 to TRBJ2-2; TRBD2 is a possible D gene (5 bases). Trimming shortened V by 0 bases and J by 4 bases, and 15 bases separated the two germline ends. Germline loops: CDR1 LGHNA, CDR2 YNFKEQ. CDR3 length equals 17 residues. The chain's CDR3 is CASSQDTGTLATGELFF. The DNA for the CDR3 is TGTGCCAGCAGCCAAGATACGGGTACTCTAGCCACCGGGGAGCTGTTTTTT.

This clonotype was seen ten or more times. The chain is built from TRBV7-9 and TRBJ1-1, with D maybe TRBD1 (5 bases). From germline, CDR1 is SEHNR and CDR2 FQNEAQ (reference sequence). Between the trimmed V and J ends, which lost 5 bases and 4 bases, there was a span of 14 bases. This CDR3 contains 14 residues. CDR3 residues: CASSPVAGGTEAFF. Written as DNA, the CDR3 is TGTGCCAGCAGCCCCGTCGCGGGGGGCACTGAAGCTTTCTTT.

This clonotype was counted a few times. For the CDR3, the DNA is TGTGCCAGTAATTTCAGGGGTAATTCACCCCTCCACTTT. Protein sequence: CASNFRGNSPLHF. The chain joins TRBV19 to TRBJ1-6, with D perhaps TRBD1 (6 bases). The CDR3 covers 13 residues. CDR1 is LNHDA and CDR2 is SQIVND in the germline V gene (reference sequence). V was pared by 7 bases and J by 6 bases, with 10 bases between.

Regarding this clonotype: A much larger clone differs by one base, so this may be a read error. The chain has TRBV7-8 and TRBJ1-3; D remains ambiguous. This CDR3 is 16 amino acids long. Looked up from germline, CDR1 is SGHVS and CDR2 is FQNEAQ. Trimming removed 7 bases at V and 0 bases at J, with 16 bases between. The CDR3 region has the DNA TGTGCCAGCAAGGAGGCCAGCCCGGACTCTGGAAACACCATATATTTT. This sequence encodes CASKEASPDSGNTIYF.

This clonotype appeared once. This may be a read error: a much more frequent sequence differs by one nucleotide. CDR3 amino acids: CASSVSGQGQNYCYTF. CDR3 coding DNA: TGTGCCAGCAGCGTTAGCGGGCAGGGGCAGAACTATTGCTACACCTTC. V gene TRBV7-9 combines with J gene TRBJ1-2; D is possibly TRBD1 (6 bases). This CDR3 contains 16 residues. Germline V lookup: CDR1 SEHNR, CDR2 FQNEAQ (reference sequence). The full variable domain, in which reference TRBV7-9 and TRBJ1-2 provide the parts outside the CDR3, is DTGVSQNPRHKITKRGQNVTFRCDPISEHNRLYWYRQTLGQGPEFLTYFQNEAQLEKSRLLSDRFSAERPKGSFSTLEIQRTEQGDSAMYLCASSVSGQGQNYCYTFGSGTRLTVV.

This clonotype has a count of ten or more. The chain is built from TRBV2 and TRBJ1-2; the D is unclear. Per germline, CDR1 SNHLY and CDR2 FYNNEI. This CDR3 is built from 10 residues. V was cut by 9 bases and J by 2 bases, with 4 bases left in between. CDR3 coding DNA: TGTGCCAGTGGGAACTATGGCTACACCTTC. It encodes CASGNYGYTF.

J is TRBJ2-1 and V is TRBV7-2; no clear D gene. With 5 bases removed from V and 10 bases from J, the gap between germline ends came to 12 bases. The CDR3 totals 12 residues. Per germline, CDR1 SGHTA and CDR2 FQGNSA. CDR3 DNA sequence: TGTGCCAGCAGCGGGCGAAGTCTAGAGCAGTTCTTC. This encodes CASSGRSLEQFF.

This clonotype was recorded at least ten times. The V and J genes are TRBV7-2 and TRBJ2-7, with D perhaps TRBD2 (5 bases). The germline V gene has CDR1 SGHTA and CDR2 FQGNSA. This CDR3 is built from 14 residues. V dropped 5 bases and J dropped 2 bases, with 13 bases sitting between them. This CDR3 reads CASSRPEAPYEQYF. Written as DNA, the CDR3 is TGTGCCAGCAGCCGTCCGGAGGCCCCCTACGAGCAGTACTTC.

This clonotype has more than one count but fewer than ten. The V call is TRBV28, the J call TRBJ2-2; the match to TRBD2 covers 9 bases. Germline values: CDR1 MDHEN, CDR2 SYDVKM. The length of the CDR3 is 17 residues. Germline trimming cut 7 bases from V and 5 bases from J; bases unmatched to any gene: 14. CDR3 region: CASTIGSSGSLTGELFF. In DNA, the CDR3 is TGTGCCAGCACAATTGGTAGTAGCGGGAGTCTTACCGGGGAGCTGTTTTTT. Full variable domain (rest looked up from reference TRBV28 and TRBJ2-2): DVKVTQSSRYLVKRTGEKVFLECVQDMDHENMFWYRQDPGLGLRLIYFSYDVKMKEKGDIPEGYSVSREKKERFSLILESASTNQTSMYLCASTIGSSGSLTGELFFGEGSRLTVL.

With regard to this clonotype: The junction departs from the called germline gene at one end, perhaps through a read error. The genes are TRBV3-1 and TRBJ2-5; no definite D call. The CDR3 contains 16 residues. Germline-derived CDR1 and CDR2 are LGHDT and YNNKEL (reference sequence). In DNA form, the CDR3 reads TGTGCCAGCAGCCAAGTGTTATTAGCAGACCAAGAGGCCCAGTACTTC. This encodes CASSQVLLADQEAQYF.

J is TRBJ2-7 and V is TRBV7-9; possible D gene TRBD1, 6 bases. The CDR3 sequence is 17 residues long. CDR1 and CDR2 (germline): SEHNR, FQNEAQ (reference sequence). V was pared by 5 bases and J by 2 bases, with 22 bases between. CDR3 in amino acids: CASSPHTGRGRAYEQYF. For the CDR3, the DNA is TGTGCCAGCAGCCCGCATACGGGCAGGGGAAGGGCCTACGAGCAGTACTTC. Full variable domain (outside the CDR3, taken from reference TRBV7-9 and TRBJ2-7): DTGVSQNPRHKITKRGQNVTFRCDPISEHNRLYWYRQTLGQGPEFLTYFQNEAQLEKSRLLSDRFSAERPKGSFSTLEIQRTEQGDSAMYLCASSPHTGRGRAYEQYFGPGTRLTVT.

This rearrangement joins TRBV27 to TRBJ2-5, with 8 positions matching TRBD2. Germline V gene lookup returns CDR1 MNHEY and CDR2 SMNVEV (reference sequence). J was trimmed by 2 bases and V by 4 bases; bases with no gene match: 6. This CDR3 is built from 15 residues. The CDR3 region has the DNA TGTGCCAGCAGTTATTGGTCGGGGGGGCAAGAGACCCAGTACTTC. It is translated as CASSYWSGGQETQYF.

The CDR3 spells CASSGAETQYF. For the CDR3, the DNA is TGTGCCAGCAGTGGGGCGGAGACCCAGTACTTC. V usage is TRBV2 and J usage is TRBJ2-5, with unresolved D. The CDR3 is 11 amino acids. Between the trimmed V and J ends, which lost 4 bases and 5 bases, there was a span of 5 bases. Germline loops: CDR1 SNHLY, CDR2 FYNNEI.

This clonotype has a handful of counts. This rearrangement joins TRBV12-3 or TRBV12-4 to TRBJ2-7; maybe TRBD2 (5 bases). Trimming took 8 bases from V and 0 from J, leaving 14 bases between them. The CDR3 consists of 14 residues. CDR3: CASAREQSSYEQYF. In DNA, the CDR3 is TGTGCCAGCGCGAGGGAACAAAGCTCCTACGAGCAGTACTTC.